Below are 24 T cell receptor beta chains sequenced from a single sample in a study of T cell responses to AZD1222 COVID-19 vaccine. Profiling relied on immunoSEQ multiplex PCR, and the TCRdb table lists in-frame clones only, not all of them. The table has about 54,000 clones, around 80% seen once; the top ten hold approximately 10%. Source: peripheral blood, taken on day 0 of AZD1222 vaccination. These TCRs come from an adult in good health.

This chain links TRBV10-2 with TRBJ1-4, with 7 bases fitting TRBD1. Per the germline V gene, CDR1 is WSHSY and CDR2 is SAAADI. Trimming cost V 4 bases and J 8 bases; bases outside gene matches: 10. The CDR3 runs to 15 residues. For the CDR3, the DNA is TGCGCCAGCAGTGGCCCCCCCAGGACAGGCGAAAAACTGTTTTTT. Residues: CASSGPPRTGEKLFF.

The chain couples TRBV6-5 to TRBJ1-2, with 9 bases lining up with TRBD1. This CDR3 is built from 14 residues. The V segment lost 0 bases and the J segment 6 bases; nucleotides outside the gene matches: 2. The germline V gene has CDR1 MNHEY and CDR2 SVGAGI. The CDR3 sequence: CASSYSRQGDGYTF. The CDR3 DNA reads TGTGCCAGCAGTTACTCGAGACAGGGGGATGGCTACACCTTC.

This rearrangement joins TRBV6-2 or TRBV6-3 to TRBJ1-1, with D hard to call. The germline CDR1 and CDR2 sequences are MNHEY and SVGEGT. CDR3 size: 16 residues. V was cut by 0 bases and J by 0 bases, with 11 bases left in between. The CDR3 loop is CASSYSTLRLNTEAFF. In DNA, the CDR3 is TGTGCCAGCAGTTACTCGACACTTAGATTGAACACTGAAGCTTTCTTT.

J is TRBJ1-1 and V is TRBV18; 7 nucleotides line up with TRBD1. The germline V gene encodes CDR1 KGHSH and CDR2 LQKENI. V shed 6 bases, J shed 2 bases, and the junction held 6 bases outside the gene matches. This CDR3 contains 14 residues. The CDR3: CASSLDRSNTEAFF. The CDR3 bases are TGTGCCAGCTCTCTGGACAGGTCTAACACTGAAGCTTTCTTT. Variable domain in full (rest from reference TRBV18 and TRBJ1-1): NAGVMQNPRHLVRRRGQEARLRCSPMKGHSHVYWYRQLPEEGLKFMVYLQKENIIDESGMPKERFSAEFPKEGPSILRIQQVVRGDSAAYFCASSLDRSNTEAFFGQGTRLTVV.

The CDR3 here is CASSQSRTLRGELFF. In DNA, the CDR3 is TGCGCCAGCAGCCAATCGAGGACATTACGAGGGGAGCTGTTTTTT. This chain connects TRBV4-1 to TRBJ2-2, with TRBD1 as a possible D gene (5 bases). Trimming removed 2 bases at V and 8 bases at J, with 15 bases between. The CDR3 runs to 15 residues. From germline, CDR1 is MGHRA and CDR2 YSYEKL.

The chain combines TRBV7-9 with TRBJ2-1; 8 bases agree with TRBD2. J gave up 4 bases and V 3 bases, and 5 bases lay outside the gene matches. This CDR3 has 15 amino acids. Germline values: CDR1 SEHNR, CDR2 FQNEAQ (reference sequence). This chain's CDR3 is CASSLTSVAYNEQFF. The CDR3 DNA reads as TGTGCCAGCAGCTTGACTAGCGTAGCATACAATGAGCAGTTCTTC.

The chain uses TRBV5-1 and TRBJ2-3, with D unclear. The germline V and J ends were trimmed by 4 bases and 1 base, with 10 bases remaining between them. Germline values: CDR1 SGHRS, CDR2 YFSETQ. The CDR3 is 14 residues long. The CDR3 region has the DNA TGCGCCAGCAGCACTTATAGGGGCACAGATACGCAGTATTTT. This encodes CASSTYRGTDTQYF.

The chain employs TRBV18 and TRBJ1-1; 10 nucleotides align to TRBD1. Germline V lookup: CDR1 KGHSH, CDR2 LQKENI. The CDR3 contains 14 residues. V trimming: 3 bases; J trimming: 10 bases; junction bases outside the gene matches: 8. The CDR3 region is CASSPRDRDRGAFF. The CDR3 coding sequence is TGTGCCAGCTCACCTCGTGACAGGGACAGGGGAGCTTTCTTT.

This sequence joins TRBV5-4 and TRBJ1-2; D perhaps matches TRBD1 (6 bases). The germline V gene has CDR1 SGHNT and CDR2 YYREEE (reference sequence). V dropped 4 bases and J dropped 5 bases, with 15 bases sitting between them. The CDR3 extends over 14 amino acids. CDR3 amino acids: CASSQKSQGYGYTF. In nucleotides, the CDR3 is TGTGCCAGCAGCCAGAAGTCTCAGGGGTATGGCTACACCTTC. The full variable domain, completed using reference TRBV5-4 and TRBJ1-2, is ETGVTQSPTHLIKTRGQQVTLRCSSQSGHNTVSWYQQALGQGPQFIFQYYREEENGRGNFPPRFSGLQFPNYSSELNVNALELDDSALYLCASSQKSQGYGYTFGSGTRLTVV.

This sequence joins TRBV7-9 and TRBJ1-3, with D perhaps matching TRBD1 (5 bases). The germline gives CDR1 SEHNR, CDR2 FQNEAQ (reference sequence). V shed 1 base and J shed 1 base, with 11 bases lying between them. This CDR3 is 16 amino acids long. In DNA, the CDR3 is TGTGCCAGCAGCTTAGGGGGGAAAGGATCTGGAAACACCATATATTTT. It encodes CASSLGGKGSGNTIYF. The full variable domain, in which reference TRBV7-9 and TRBJ1-3 provide the parts outside the CDR3, is DTGVSQNPRHKITKRGQNVTFRCDPISEHNRLYWYRQTLGQGPEFLTYFQNEAQLEKSRLLSDRFSAERPKGSFSTLEIQRTEQGDSAMYLCASSLGGKGSGNTIYFGEGSWLTVV.

The chain couples TRBV7-9 to TRBJ1-3, with D unresolved. CDR1 and CDR2 from the germline V gene are SEHNR and FQNEAQ (reference sequence). This CDR3 spans 15 amino acids. V was trimmed by 4 bases and J by 4 bases, leaving 14 bases between them. The DNA of the CDR3 is TGTGCCAGCAGCTCTTGGCGCGCATCAGGAAACACCATATATTTT. It translates to CASSSWRASGNTIYF.

Here the CDR3 DNA reads TGTGCCAGCAGCCAAGGCTGGGGTCAGGGCCCCTACGAGCAGTACTTC. Amino acid sequence: CASSQGWGQGPYEQYF. V is TRBV3-1 (or the pseudogene TRBV3-2) and J is TRBJ2-7; tentatively, D is TRBD1 (5 bases). This CDR3 region has 16 residues. The V gene's germline CDR1 is LGHDT and CDR2 YNNKEL (reference sequence). Trimming took off 1 base at V and 2 bases at J, with 15 bases between the two ends.

V is TRBV11-2 and J is TRBJ1-4; 8 nucleotides match TRBD1. This CDR3 is 14 amino acids long. V lost 5 bases, J lost 7 bases, and 6 bases stayed unmatched. Germline CDR1 reads SGHAT; CDR2 reads FQNNGV. The CDR3 loop is CASSAHGTGEKLFF. For the CDR3, the DNA is TGTGCCAGCAGCGCCCACGGGACAGGTGAAAAACTGTTTTTT.

The rearrangement links TRBV5-1 to TRBJ2-1, with 10 nucleotides matching TRBD2. The CDR3 contains 14 residues. CDR1 SGHRS and CDR2 YFSETQ come from the germline V gene. Unmatched junction bases numbered 5, after V lost 3 bases and J lost 8 bases. The CDR3 DNA reads as TGCGCCAGCAGCTCCTGGACTAGCGGCGATGAGCAGTTCTTC. Amino acids: CASSSWTSGDEQFF.

This clone was recorded once. The genes are TRBV7-9 and TRBJ2-2; D might be TRBD2 (5 bases). Germline assignment: CDR1 SEHNR and CDR2 FQNEAQ (reference sequence). CDR3 length: 16 residues. With 1 base removed from V and 5 bases from J, the gap between germline ends came to 14 bases. The CDR3 DNA follows: TGTGCCAGCAGCTTAGATGGAGGACTCAGGACCGGGGAGCTGTTTTTT. It encodes CASSLDGGLRTGELFF.

This rearrangement joins TRBV20-1 to TRBJ2-2; TRBD1 is a possible D gene (6 bases). The CDR3 runs 12 residues. CDR1 and CDR2 from the germline V gene are DFQATT and SNEGSKA (reference sequence). The V gene lost 3 bases and the J gene lost 7 bases, with 9 bases spanning the gap. The CDR3 sequence is CSASGQFGELFF. CDR3 DNA sequence: TGCAGTGCTAGTGGACAGTTCGGGGAGCTGTTTTTT.

This clone was seen more than once but under ten times. The V gene is TRBV7-2, the J gene TRBJ2-2; D possibly corresponds to TRBD1 (6 bases). V shed 0 bases and J shed 3 bases, with 8 bases lying between them. Germline values: CDR1 SGHTA, CDR2 FQGNSA. The CDR3 is 15 amino acids. This CDR3 is CASSLARQDTGELFF. CDR3 nucleotide sequence: TGTGCCAGCAGCTTAGCGAGACAGGACACCGGGGAGCTGTTTTTT.

The J gene is TRBJ2-3, the V gene TRBV7-6; 14 positions match TRBD2. There are 17 residues in the CDR3. V was clipped by 5 bases and J by 6 bases; unmatched bases: 10. The germline gives CDR1 SGHVS, CDR2 FNYEAQ. The CDR3 loop reads CASSPGLAGARRDTQYF. As DNA, the CDR3 is TGTGCCAGCAGCCCGGGACTAGCGGGGGCCCGCAGGGATACGCAGTATTTT.

The V and J genes are TRBV3-1 (or the pseudogene TRBV3-2) and TRBJ2-1; 12 bases are shared with TRBD2. Germline-derived CDR1 and CDR2 are LGHDT and YNNKEL (reference sequence). The CDR3 has 16 amino acids. J was trimmed by 7 bases and V by 6 bases; bases with no gene match: 10. As DNA, the CDR3 is TGTGCCAGCAGGCACGCTAGCGGGGGGGCCATGAATGAGCAGTTCTTC. It specifies CASRHASGGAMNEQFF.

The chain combines TRBV5-1 with TRBJ2-7; TRBD1 agrees at 11 bases. Germline V gene data show CDR1 as SGHRS and CDR2 as YFSETQ. The CDR3 consists of 14 residues. The V and J ends lost 3 bases and 7 bases, in that order; junction bases with no gene match: 6. The CDR3: CASSWTGGTGEQYF. The CDR3 nucleotides are TGCGCCAGCAGCTGGACAGGGGGCACGGGAGAGCAGTACTTC.

This clone occurred once. The chain uses TRBV19 and TRBJ2-2, with TRBD1 matching over 10 bases. The CDR3 loop spans 15 amino acids. Trimming at V came to 9 bases and at J to 6 bases, leaving 10 bases not matched to a gene. Germline V gene data show CDR1 as LNHDA and CDR2 as SQIVND (reference sequence). The DNA of the CDR3 is TGTGCCAGACCCCGCTCCGGGACAGGGGCCGGGGAGCTGTTTTTT. Its protein product is CARPRSGTGAGELFF.

The chain couples TRBV6-1 to TRBJ2-1; 8 positions match TRBD1. There are 15 residues in the CDR3. The V gene end was trimmed by 2 bases and the J gene end by 1 base; junction bases not matched to a gene: 1. From germline, CDR1 is MNHNS and CDR2 SASEGT. This chain's CDR3 is CASSERTGSYNEQFF. The CDR3 DNA reads as TGTGCCAGCAGTGAAAGGACAGGGTCCTACAATGAGCAGTTCTTC.

DNA of the CDR3: TGTGCCAGCAGCCTCCTCGGGACTAGCGGGAGGGCGGGCAATGAGCAGTTCTTC. Translating it yields CASSLLGTSGRAGNEQFF. The chain recombines TRBV7-9 with TRBJ2-1; 16 bases agree with TRBD2. Germline trimming cut 5 bases from V and 6 bases from J; bases unmatched to any gene: 10. This CDR3 contains 18 residues. The V gene's germline CDR1 is SEHNR and CDR2 FQNEAQ (reference sequence).

This clone has just one count. The rearrangement links TRBV7-8 to TRBJ1-5; D is unresolved. The CDR3 runs 15 residues. The ends were cut back, 1 base at V and 0 bases at J, with 7 bases in the middle. CDR1 and CDR2 from the germline V gene are SGHVS and FQNEAQ. CDR3: CASSLGLDSNQPQHF. CDR3 nucleotides: TGTGCCAGCAGCTTAGGCCTTGATAGCAATCAGCCCCAGCATTTT.